The rows below give T cell receptor beta chains drawn from one sample of a study of blood T cells in healthy people across ages. TCRdb called the 5' RACE reads again in MiXCR, with one record for every CDR3 protein. The sample yields approximately 780,000 distinct CDR3 sequences, more than 25% seen once. This sample also belongs to another study, concerning T cells of mothers and their children.

Material: blood. The source of these receptors is a boy aged 5-17 years in good health. Both conserved end residues are trimmed from each CDR3. Each record gives: CDR3 protein, D gene, V gene, J gene. A D gene is named only where the DNA matches it firmly.

CDR3aa: SAREGADYNEQF
d_gene: NA
v_gene: TRBV20-1
j_gene: TRBJ2-1

CDR3aa: ASSQNPDMNTEAF
d_gene: NA
v_gene: TRBV3-1
j_gene: TRBJ1-1

CDR3aa: ALWLAYNEQF
d_gene: NA
v_gene: TRBV30
j_gene: TRBJ2-1

CDR3aa: ASSARPGLAGYNEQF
d_gene: TRBD2
v_gene: TRBV7-9
j_gene: TRBJ2-1

CDR3aa: ASRGLAGGHTQY
d_gene: TRBD2
v_gene: TRBV11-2
j_gene: TRBJ2-3

CDR3aa: VSSQGGSLSYEQY
d_gene: NA
v_gene: TRBV4-1
j_gene: TRBJ2-7

CDR3aa: ASSLHLAARDHYGYT
d_gene: NA
v_gene: TRBV5-5
j_gene: TRBJ1-2

CDR3aa: STRTGVSYEQY
d_gene: TRBD1
v_gene: TRBV29-1
j_gene: TRBJ2-7

CDR3aa: ASSSQGFSGANVLT
d_gene: NA
v_gene: TRBV7-9
j_gene: TRBJ2-6

CDR3aa: AGSDPGTGGVNEQF
d_gene: TRBD1
v_gene: TRBV2
j_gene: NA

CDR3aa: SARVSSLGYGYT
d_gene: NA
v_gene: TRBV20-1
j_gene: TRBJ1-2

CDR3aa: ASSLNTGPLGYEQY
d_gene: NA
v_gene: TRBV3-1
j_gene: NA

CDR3aa: ASSLYWGAGDEQY
d_gene: NA
v_gene: TRBV27
j_gene: TRBJ2-7

CDR3aa: ASSAGQTSTDTQY
d_gene: NA
v_gene: TRBV5-4
j_gene: TRBJ2-3

CDR3aa: ASRKSGSTYEQY
d_gene: TRBD2
v_gene: TRBV12-3/TRBV12-4
j_gene: TRBJ2-7

CDR3aa: ASSLGTGPRNEQF
d_gene: NA
v_gene: TRBV28
j_gene: TRBJ2-1

CDR3aa: ASSPRLAGQHGELF
d_gene: TRBD2
v_gene: TRBV14
j_gene: TRBJ2-2

CDR3aa: SAGGHLDPVETQY
d_gene: NA
v_gene: TRBV20-1
j_gene: TRBJ2-5

CDR3aa: SARPIAGGGEQY
d_gene: TRBD2
v_gene: TRBV20-1
j_gene: TRBJ2-7

CDR3aa: ASSLGGMLETQY
d_gene: NA
v_gene: TRBV12-3/TRBV12-4
j_gene: TRBJ2-5

CDR3aa: ASSPGGTSGGDTQY
d_gene: TRBD2
v_gene: TRBV7-2
j_gene: TRBJ2-3

CDR3aa: ASSSVGTFSTDTQY
d_gene: NA
v_gene: TRBV12-3/TRBV12-4
j_gene: TRBJ2-3

CDR3aa: ASSFDSSRALF
d_gene: NA
v_gene: TRBV12-3/TRBV12-4
j_gene: TRBJ1-4

CDR3aa: ASSRGLNNEQF
d_gene: NA
v_gene: TRBV7-6
j_gene: TRBJ2-1

CDR3aa: ASSQRQDSSYNEQF
d_gene: NA
v_gene: TRBV4-1
j_gene: TRBJ2-1

CDR3aa: ATRGPGGDTQY
d_gene: NA
v_gene: TRBV24-1
j_gene: TRBJ2-3

CDR3aa: ASSMTGNTIY
d_gene: TRBD1
v_gene: TRBV7-9
j_gene: TRBJ1-3

CDR3aa: ASSLTGGYSPLH
d_gene: TRBD1
v_gene: TRBV27
j_gene: TRBJ1-6

CDR3aa: ASSPRVQGEETQY
d_gene: NA
v_gene: TRBV5-5
j_gene: TRBJ2-5

CDR3aa: ASSLFSDPAYEQY
d_gene: NA
v_gene: TRBV7-2
j_gene: TRBJ2-7

CDR3aa: ASSDRGLANEQF
d_gene: NA
v_gene: TRBV10-1
j_gene: NA

CDR3aa: SVGDLFTDTQY
d_gene: NA
v_gene: TRBV29-1
j_gene: TRBJ2-3

CDR3aa: ASSTWTVGNGAQY
d_gene: NA
v_gene: TRBV6-5
j_gene: TRBJ2-5

CDR3aa: ASSYRQGVRTQY
d_gene: TRBD1
v_gene: TRBV6-5
j_gene: TRBJ2-5

CDR3aa: ASSLEQGKLF
d_gene: TRBD1
v_gene: TRBV12-3/TRBV12-4
j_gene: TRBJ1-4

CDR3aa: ASRSPGQMNEKLF
d_gene: NA
v_gene: TRBV6-2/TRBV6-3
j_gene: TRBJ1-4

CDR3aa: ASSDRGTGDTDTQY
d_gene: TRBD1
v_gene: TRBV2
j_gene: TRBJ2-3

CDR3aa: ASRLSDISYEQY
d_gene: NA
v_gene: TRBV2
j_gene: TRBJ2-7

CDR3aa: ASSKDRGIYEQY
d_gene: TRBD1
v_gene: TRBV2
j_gene: NA

CDR3aa: ASSYNVGSYEQY
d_gene: NA
v_gene: TRBV7-2
j_gene: NA

CDR3aa: ASTRDRGGEKLF
d_gene: TRBD1
v_gene: TRBV12-3/TRBV12-4
j_gene: TRBJ1-4

CDR3aa: SALLVGGGHQETQY
d_gene: NA
v_gene: TRBV20-1
j_gene: TRBJ2-5

CDR3aa: ASSLAGVPTYGYT
d_gene: NA
v_gene: TRBV28
j_gene: TRBJ1-2

CDR3aa: ASSWGQSHYNEQF
d_gene: NA
v_gene: TRBV12-3/TRBV12-4
j_gene: TRBJ2-1

CDR3aa: ASRRLQGPLPSNEKLF
d_gene: TRBD1
v_gene: TRBV6-1
j_gene: TRBJ1-4

CDR3aa: ASSLGTVETGELF
d_gene: NA
v_gene: TRBV7-8
j_gene: TRBJ2-2

CDR3aa: ASSARTIEETQY
d_gene: NA
v_gene: TRBV19
j_gene: TRBJ2-5

CDR3aa: SATGAEETQY
d_gene: NA
v_gene: TRBV20-1
j_gene: TRBJ2-5

CDR3aa: ASSVGRGARNEQF
d_gene: NA
v_gene: TRBV9
j_gene: TRBJ2-1

CDR3aa: ASSLTRDKFEQF
d_gene: NA
v_gene: TRBV7-9
j_gene: TRBJ2-1

CDR3aa: SVGIPGANVLT
d_gene: NA
v_gene: TRBV29-1
j_gene: TRBJ2-6

CDR3aa: ASSYRAEDGYT
d_gene: NA
v_gene: TRBV6-6
j_gene: TRBJ1-2